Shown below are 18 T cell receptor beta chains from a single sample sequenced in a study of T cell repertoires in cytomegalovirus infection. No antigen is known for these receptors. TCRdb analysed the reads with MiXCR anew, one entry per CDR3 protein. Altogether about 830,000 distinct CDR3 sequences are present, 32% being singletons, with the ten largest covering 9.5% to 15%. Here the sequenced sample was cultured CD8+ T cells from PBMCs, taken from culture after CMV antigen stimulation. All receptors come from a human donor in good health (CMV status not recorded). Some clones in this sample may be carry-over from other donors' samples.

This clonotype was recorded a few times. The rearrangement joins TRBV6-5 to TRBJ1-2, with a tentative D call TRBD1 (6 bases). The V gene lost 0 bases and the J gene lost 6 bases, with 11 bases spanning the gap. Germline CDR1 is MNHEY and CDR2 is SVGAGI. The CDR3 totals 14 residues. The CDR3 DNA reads TGTGCCAGCAGTTACTCGAACAGGGCCCATGGCTACACCTTC. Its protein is CASSYSNRAHGYTF.

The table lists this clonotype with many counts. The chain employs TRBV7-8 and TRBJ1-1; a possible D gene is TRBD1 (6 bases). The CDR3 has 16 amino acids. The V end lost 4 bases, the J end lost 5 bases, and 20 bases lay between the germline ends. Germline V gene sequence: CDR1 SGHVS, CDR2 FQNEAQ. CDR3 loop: CASSSDRLLEDTEAFF. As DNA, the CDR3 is TGTGCCAGCAGCTCCGACAGGCTTCTGGAGGATACTGAAGCTTTCTTT.

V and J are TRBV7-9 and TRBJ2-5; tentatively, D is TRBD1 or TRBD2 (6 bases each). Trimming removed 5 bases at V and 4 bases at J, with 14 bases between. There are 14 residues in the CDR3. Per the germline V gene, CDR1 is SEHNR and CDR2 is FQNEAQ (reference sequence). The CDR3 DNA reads TGTGCCAGCAGCCCGCTTAGGGGGGCAGAGACCCAGTACTTC. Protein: CASSPLRGAETQYF.

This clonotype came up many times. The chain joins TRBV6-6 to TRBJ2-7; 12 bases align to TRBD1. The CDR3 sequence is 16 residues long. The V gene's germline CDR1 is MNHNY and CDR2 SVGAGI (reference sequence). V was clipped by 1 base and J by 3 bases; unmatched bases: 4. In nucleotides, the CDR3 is TGTGCCAGCAGTTACTACCGGGACAGGGGGCTCTACGAGCAGTACTTC. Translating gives CASSYYRDRGLYEQYF.

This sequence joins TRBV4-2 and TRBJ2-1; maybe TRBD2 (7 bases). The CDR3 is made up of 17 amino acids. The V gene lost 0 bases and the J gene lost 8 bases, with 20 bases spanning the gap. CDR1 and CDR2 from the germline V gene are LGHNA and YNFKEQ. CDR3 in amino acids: CASSQENTDGGPYEQFF. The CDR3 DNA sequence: TGTGCCAGCAGCCAAGAGAATACGGACGGGGGGCCCTATGAGCAGTTCTTC.

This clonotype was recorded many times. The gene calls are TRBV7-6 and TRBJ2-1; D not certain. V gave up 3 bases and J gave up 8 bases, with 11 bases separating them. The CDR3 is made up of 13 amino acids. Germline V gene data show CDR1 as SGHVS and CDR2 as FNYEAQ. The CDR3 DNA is TGTGCCAGCAGCTTTCGGGCTGCCGATGAGCAGTTCTTC. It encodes CASSFRAADEQFF.

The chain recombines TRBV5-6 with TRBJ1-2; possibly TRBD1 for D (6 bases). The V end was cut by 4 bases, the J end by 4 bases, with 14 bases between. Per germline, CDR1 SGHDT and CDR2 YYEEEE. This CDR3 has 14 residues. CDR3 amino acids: CASSLDSGIYGYTF. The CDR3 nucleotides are TGTGCCAGCAGCCTGGACAGCGGAATCTATGGCTACACCTTC.

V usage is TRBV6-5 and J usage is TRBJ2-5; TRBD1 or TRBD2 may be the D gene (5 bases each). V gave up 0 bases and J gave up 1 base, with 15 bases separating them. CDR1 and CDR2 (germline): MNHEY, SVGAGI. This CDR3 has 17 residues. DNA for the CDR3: TGTGCCAGCAGTTACTCGAGTCTTGTGGGACCCCAAGAGACCCAGTACTTC. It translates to CASSYSSLVGPQETQYF.

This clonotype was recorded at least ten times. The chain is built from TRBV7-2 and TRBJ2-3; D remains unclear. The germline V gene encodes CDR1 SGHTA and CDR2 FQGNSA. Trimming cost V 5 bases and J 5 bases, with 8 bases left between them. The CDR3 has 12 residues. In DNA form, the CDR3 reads TGTGCCAGCAGCCCCTGGGAAGATACGCAGTATTTT. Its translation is CASSPWEDTQYF.

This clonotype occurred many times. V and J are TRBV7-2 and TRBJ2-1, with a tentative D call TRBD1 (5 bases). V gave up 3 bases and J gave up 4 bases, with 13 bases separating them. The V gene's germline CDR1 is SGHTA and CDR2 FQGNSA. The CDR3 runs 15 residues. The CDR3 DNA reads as TGTGCCAGCAGCTTCGGACACGGCCCTTACAATGAGCAGTTCTTC. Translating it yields CASSFGHGPYNEQFF.

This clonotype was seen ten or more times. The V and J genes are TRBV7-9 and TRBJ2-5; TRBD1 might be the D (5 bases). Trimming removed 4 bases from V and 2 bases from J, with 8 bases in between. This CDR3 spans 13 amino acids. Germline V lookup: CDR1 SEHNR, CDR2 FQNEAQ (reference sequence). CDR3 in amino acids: CASSSAGQETQYF. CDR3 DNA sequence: TGTGCCAGCAGCTCTGCAGGGCAAGAGACCCAGTACTTC.

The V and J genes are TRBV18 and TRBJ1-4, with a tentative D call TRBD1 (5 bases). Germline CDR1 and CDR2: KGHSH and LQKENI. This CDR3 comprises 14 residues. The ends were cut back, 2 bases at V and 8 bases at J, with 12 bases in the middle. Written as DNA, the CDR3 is TGTGCCAGCTCACCATGGGGGGATCGGGAAAAACTGTTTTTT. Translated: CASSPWGDREKLFF.

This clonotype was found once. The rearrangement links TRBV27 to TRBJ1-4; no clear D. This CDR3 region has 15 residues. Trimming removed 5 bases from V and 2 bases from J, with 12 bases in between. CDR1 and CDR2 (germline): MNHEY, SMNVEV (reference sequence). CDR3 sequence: CASSLRYGTNEKLFF. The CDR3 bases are TGTGCCAGCAGTCTACGATATGGGACTAATGAAAAACTGTTTTTT.

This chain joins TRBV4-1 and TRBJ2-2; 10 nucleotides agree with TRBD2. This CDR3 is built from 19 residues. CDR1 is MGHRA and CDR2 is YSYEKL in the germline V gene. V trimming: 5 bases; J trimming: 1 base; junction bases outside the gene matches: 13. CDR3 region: CASSFPAGGRQVNTGELFF. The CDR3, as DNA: TGCGCCAGCAGCTTTCCAGCGGGGGGGCGACAGGTGAACACCGGGGAGCTGTTTTTT.

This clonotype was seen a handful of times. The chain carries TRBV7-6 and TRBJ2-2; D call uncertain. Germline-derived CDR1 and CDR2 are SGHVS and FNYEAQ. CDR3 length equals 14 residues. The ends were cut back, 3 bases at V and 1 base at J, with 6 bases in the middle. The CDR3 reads CASSFDMNTGELFF. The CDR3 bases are TGTGCCAGCAGCTTCGACATGAACACCGGGGAGCTGTTTTTT.

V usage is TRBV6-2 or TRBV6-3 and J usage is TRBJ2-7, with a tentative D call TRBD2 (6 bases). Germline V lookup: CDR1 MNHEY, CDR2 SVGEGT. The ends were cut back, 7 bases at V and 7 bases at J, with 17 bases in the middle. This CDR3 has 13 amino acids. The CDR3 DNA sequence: TGTGCCAGCATTTTTCACCGTGGGAGGGAGCAGTACGTC. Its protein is CASIFHRGREQYV.

The CDR3 sequence: CASSLERDGRNIQYF. The CDR3 nucleotides are TGTGCCAGCAGTCTAGAGAGGGATGGTAGAAACATTCAGTACTTC. The rearrangement joins TRBV5-4 to TRBJ2-4; TRBD2 might be the D (5 bases). Per the germline V gene, CDR1 is SGHNT and CDR2 is YYREEE (reference sequence). V was trimmed by 5 bases and J by 6 bases, leaving 18 bases between them. The CDR3 totals 15 residues.

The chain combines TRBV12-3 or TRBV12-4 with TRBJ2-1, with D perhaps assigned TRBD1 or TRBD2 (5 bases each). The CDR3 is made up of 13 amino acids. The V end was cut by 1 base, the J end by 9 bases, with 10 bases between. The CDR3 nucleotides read TGTGCCAGCAGTTTAGGAGGGGCTATTGAGCAGTTCTTC. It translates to CASSLGGAIEQFF.